This T cell receptor beta chain was obtained from a study of CXCR3-negative and CXCR3-positive naive CD8 T cells. UMI labels and 5' RACE were used to prepare the TRB cDNA libraries. TCRdb reprocessed the 5' RACE reads and stores each CDR3 protein as one record, lacking DNA. This listing includes 50,000 to 75,000 distinct CDR3 sequences. CDR3 size: 15 residues. The sequenced sample consisted of naive CXCR3- CD8+ T cells from blood. Subset here: CD45RO-CCR7+CD27+CD95- naive CD8+ T cells lacking CXCR3 (TNR3-). The chain uses TRBV12-3 or TRBV12-4 and TRBJ2-1; as DNA is missing, the TRBD2 call by TCRdb cannot be tested. The origin of this receptor is a human donor in good health. Some clones in this sample may be carry-over from other donors' samples. The chain's CDR3 is CASSSPSGRYNEQFF.